This T cell receptor beta chain is drawn from a study of T-cell reconstitution after alpha-beta-depleted transplantation in children (dated by TCRdb to the mid-2010s). Regarding the study in general: Using TCR repertoire profiling, the study quantitatively followed how T-cell immune reconstitution unfolded in children after TCRalphabeta/CD19-depleted allogeneic hematopoietic cell transplantation. What the research found in general, with its limitations: The high TCRbeta diversity at day 60 in some patients was ascribed to recipient T cells and intrathymic progenitors that had survived conditioning. The apparently early alphabetaT-cell count recovery about two months after transplant was reportedly dependent on only several hundred rapidly expanded clones derived from non-depleted graft cells. Hyperexpanded clone frequencies declined over subsequent months; after one year, T-cell counts and TCRbeta diversity were mostly attributed to newly produced T cells.

V is cut by 3 bases and J by 4 bases, and the space between the germline ends is 12 bases. The CDR3 runs 15 residues from the cysteine to the phenylalanine. Only CDR3 DNA is held: 45 bases, read in frame from base 1. CDR1 KGHDR and CDR2 SFDVKD are derived from the germline V gene. This clonotype was detected a few times. The target of this receptor is not known. Base qualities are not recorded, but no much larger clone differs from it by a single base. According to the study, the label for this sample's treatment or condition signals: allogeneic hematopoietic cell transplantation with graft depleted of TCRalphabeta T cells and CD19 B cells. TCRalphabeta/CD19-depleted allogeneic hematopoietic cell grafts were given to the transplant recipients, all of whom were children. Receptors were amplified or captured by PCR. The reads were generated on an Illumina HiSeq 2500. To normalize quantification of the TCRbeta repertoire, the TCR libraries were built with molecular barcoding that relied on unique molecular identifiers. The public reads were reprocessed in TCRdb via fastp at Q25 and MiXCR, keeping in-frame beta chains. One record per CDR3 amino acid sequence lists the most common genes and DNA. This sample gives approximately 500,000 distinct CDR3 sequences in total; 10% to 13% of them show up just once. Jointly, the top ten make up around 2% of the sample.

The sequencing here drew on PBMCs, taken before TCRalphabeta/CD19-depleted stem cell transplant. Recombination linked TRBV24-1 to TRBJ2-1; TRBD2 is perhaps the D gene, given 6 matching bases. The sequence derives from a child aged 2 to 10 with inherited bone marrow failure, due to receive a stem cell transplant. Read as DNA, the sequence is TGTGCCACCAGTGATCTTCGGGAGTTATACAATGAGCAGTTCTTC. Translation gives CATSDLRELYNEQFF.